The 9 T cell receptor beta chains in this list originate from one sample, sequenced in a study of vaccination effects on CD4 cells after COVID-19. Generated by immunoSEQ multiplex PCR, the TCRdb table keeps only in-frame clones and is missing some. The data show 35,000 to 45,000 clones, approximately 82% seen once. Investigators separated out CD4+ T cells once 10 days of culture had passed. Their SARS-CoV-2 infection, verified by PCR, occurred between March and December 2020. Everyone in the study got two shots of either the BNT162b2 or mRNA-1273 vaccine. Their antigens are not known. The material was CD4+ T cells from PBMCs cultured without peptide, obtained after COVID-19 vaccination. Receptors were obtained from a human donor who had a prior SARS-CoV-2 infection.

This chain connects TRBV7-3 to TRBJ1-2; TRBD1 aligns across 7 bases. CDR1 is SGHTA and CDR2 is FQGTGA in the germline V gene. J was trimmed by 6 bases and V by 0 bases; bases with no gene match: 16. The CDR3 is 18 amino acids. The CDR3 DNA follows: TGTGCCAGCAGCTTAACCGGCGCATTCGACAGGGTGGCAGATGGCTACACCTTC. The encoded protein is CASSLTGAFDRVADGYTF.

This chain connects TRBV9 to TRBJ1-6, with D maybe TRBD1 (6 bases). Trimming left V 4 bases short and J 6 bases short, with 17 bases between. Germline values: CDR1 SGDLS, CDR2 YYNGEE. This CDR3 spans 16 amino acids. The CDR3 nucleotides are TGTGCCAGCAGCAAAACATCAGGGGCCGTTAATTCACCCCTCCACTTT. Amino acids: CASSKTSGAVNSPLHF.

The genes are TRBV7-3 and TRBJ2-3; 8 nucleotides line up with TRBD2. Trimming cost V 4 bases and J 7 bases; bases outside gene matches: 4. The CDR3 is 13 amino acids. CDR1 is SGHTA and CDR2 is FQGTGA in the germline V gene. The CDR3 DNA is TGTGCCAGCAGCTCCGGACTAGCAAATACGCAGTATTTT. This translates into CASSSGLANTQYF.

V is TRBV5-1 and J is TRBJ2-5, with a possible D match to TRBD2 (6 bases). V lost 4 bases to trimming and J lost 2 bases, with 12 bases between them. The CDR3 has 14 amino acids. From germline, CDR1 is SGHRS and CDR2 YFSETQ. In DNA, the CDR3 is TGCGCCAGCAGCCCGGACGGGAGTCAAGAGACCCAGTACTTC. It yields the protein CASSPDGSQETQYF.

This clone was counted a few times. The chain recombines TRBV5-1 with TRBJ2-7; D unresolved. V was trimmed by 0 bases and J by 4 bases, leaving 8 bases between them. Germline CDR1 SGHRS, CDR2 YFSETQ. The CDR3 loop spans 13 amino acids. CDR3 in DNA: TGCGCCAGCAGCTTGGTGTTCCCTTACGAGCAGTACTTC. Protein: CASSLVFPYEQYF. The full variable domain, rest sourced from reference TRBV5-1 and TRBJ2-7, is KAGVTQTPRYLIKTRGQQVTLSCSPISGHRSVSWYQQTPGQGLQFLFEYFSETQRNKGNFPGRFSGRQFSNSRSEMNVSTLELGDSALYLCASSLVFPYEQYFGPGTRLTVT.

The J gene is TRBJ2-1, the V gene TRBV3-1 (or the pseudogene TRBV3-2), with D unresolved. This CDR3 region has 13 residues. Germline V gene lookup returns CDR1 LGHDT and CDR2 YNNKEL (reference sequence). Trimming stripped 1 base from V and 5 bases from J, with 6 bases between. The CDR3 DNA reads as TGTGCCAGCAGCCAAGTAAGCCACAATGAGCAGTTCTTC. Translated, it gives CASSQVSHNEQFF.

The chain uses TRBV7-4 and TRBJ1-2; D not resolved. Trimming removed 5 bases from V and 8 bases from J, with 9 bases in between. This CDR3 spans 11 amino acids. Germline V gene data show CDR1 as SGHVT and CDR2 as SQSDAQ. CDR3 loop: CASSPQLGYTF. The DNA for the CDR3 is TGTGCCAGCAGCCCACAATTAGGCTACACCTTC.

V and J are TRBV18 and TRBJ2-7; 9 bases fit TRBD1. Germline V gene sequence: CDR1 KGHSH, CDR2 LQKENI. There are 13 residues in the CDR3. V lost 3 bases to trimming and J lost 5 bases; unmatched junction nucleotides: 2. The CDR3 is CASSPGTGNEQYF. The CDR3 DNA reads as TGTGCCAGCTCACCCGGGACAGGGAACGAGCAGTACTTC.

This chain links TRBV18 with TRBJ2-7; D is unclear. The CDR3 has 14 residues. CDR1 is KGHSH and CDR2 is LQKENI in the germline V gene. V lost 3 bases, J lost 0 bases, and 9 bases lay in between. The CDR3, as DNA: TGTGCCAGCTCACCTAGGAGCAACTCCTACGAGCAGTACTTC. Translated: CASSPRSNSYEQYF.